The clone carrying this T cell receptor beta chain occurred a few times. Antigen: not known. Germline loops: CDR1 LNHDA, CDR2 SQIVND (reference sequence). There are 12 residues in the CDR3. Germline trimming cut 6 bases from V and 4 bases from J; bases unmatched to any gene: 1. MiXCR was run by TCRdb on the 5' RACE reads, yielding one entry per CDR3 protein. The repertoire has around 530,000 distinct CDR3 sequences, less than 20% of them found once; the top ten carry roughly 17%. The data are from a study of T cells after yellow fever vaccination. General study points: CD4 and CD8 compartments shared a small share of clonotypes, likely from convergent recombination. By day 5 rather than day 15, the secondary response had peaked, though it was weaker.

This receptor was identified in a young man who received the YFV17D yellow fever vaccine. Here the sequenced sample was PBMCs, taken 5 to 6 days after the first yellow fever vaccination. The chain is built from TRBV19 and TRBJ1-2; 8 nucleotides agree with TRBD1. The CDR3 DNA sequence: TGTGCCAGTAGGGGACAGGTCTATGGCTACACCTTC. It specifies CASRGQVYGYTF.